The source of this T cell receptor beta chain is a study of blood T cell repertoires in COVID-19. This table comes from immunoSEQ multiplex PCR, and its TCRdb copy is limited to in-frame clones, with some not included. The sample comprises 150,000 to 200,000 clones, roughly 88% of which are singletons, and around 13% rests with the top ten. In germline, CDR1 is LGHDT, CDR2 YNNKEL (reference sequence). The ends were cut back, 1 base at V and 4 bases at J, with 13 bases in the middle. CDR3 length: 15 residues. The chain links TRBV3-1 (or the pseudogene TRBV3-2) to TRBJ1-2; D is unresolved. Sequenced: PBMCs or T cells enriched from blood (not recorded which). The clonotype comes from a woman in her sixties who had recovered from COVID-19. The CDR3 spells CASSQVYRESYGYTF. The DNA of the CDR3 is TGTGCCAGCAGCCAAGTTTACCGGGAGTCCTATGGCTACACCTTC.